This TCR beta chain was identified during a study of OX40 agonist ivuxolimab in advanced cancers. Blood got drawn at baseline, again on cycle 4 day 1, and then on cycle 7 day 1. V gave up 7 bases and J gave up 7 bases; unmatched junction bases: 6. The germline V gene encodes CDR1 SQVTM and CDR2 ANQGSEA. The CDR3 is made up of 11 amino acids. The repertoire was sequenced with immunoSEQ multiplex PCR; TCRdb's copy has only in-frame clones and lacks some. The table includes around 50,000 clones, 75% to 90% detected once. The chain couples TRBV29-1 to TRBJ1-2; 7 bases are shared with TRBD1. This TCR was sampled from an adult with an advanced solid tumor such as melanoma, head and neck, liver or kidney cancer. Sequencing used CD4+ or CD8+ T cells sorted from blood, obtained in a trial of the OX40 agonist ivuxolimab. The CDR3 sequence is CSATGVGGYTF. The CDR3 DNA reads TGCAGCGCTACAGGGGTTGGTGGCTACACCTTC.